The 32 T cell receptor beta chains presented below share a single source sample, sequenced in a study of shared clonotypes between healthy human individuals. Data came from immunoSEQ multiplex PCR; TCRdb stores just in-frame clones and leaves some out. The data contain approximately 2,000,000 clones, just under 95% of them seen just once; the ten biggest clones take up around 0.35%. The sample was naive CD4+ T cells from PBMCs. Described subset: CD45RA+ positively selected. Source of these receptors: a man between 18 and 29 years old in good health. Some clones in this sample may be carry-over from other donors' samples.

The chain is built from TRBV7-6 and TRBJ2-2, with D perhaps matching TRBD1 or TRBD2 (5 bases each). CDR3 length: 20 amino acids. The germline gives CDR1 SGHVS, CDR2 FNYEAQ. Trimming took 0 bases from V and 3 from J, leaving 23 bases between them. CDR3: CASSLAFSLAREWYTGELFF. The CDR3 coding sequence is TGTGCCAGCAGCTTAGCGTTCTCTTTAGCCAGGGAGTGGTACACCGGGGAGCTGTTTTTT.

The rearrangement joins TRBV7-3 to TRBJ1-3; 10 bases are shared with TRBD1. The V gene end was trimmed by 0 bases and the J gene end by 8 bases; junction bases not matched to a gene: 1. This CDR3 contains 14 residues. Germline lookup yields CDR1 SGHTA and CDR2 FQGTGA. The CDR3 reads CASSLTGTGDTIYF. CDR3 nucleotides: TGTGCCAGCAGCTTAACCGGGACAGGGGACACCATATATTTT.

The chain employs TRBV29-1 and TRBJ1-2, with 7 bases aligning to TRBD1. The ends lost 1 base at V and 4 bases at J; junction bases unmatched: 3. The CDR3 runs 13 residues. Germline V lookup: CDR1 SQVTM, CDR2 ANQGSEA. CDR3 loop: CSVEVSGGYGYTF. The CDR3 coding sequence is TGCAGCGTTGAAGTATCAGGGGGCTATGGCTACACCTTC.

The V call is TRBV14, the J call TRBJ1-2; 9 nucleotides align to TRBD1. The CDR3 runs to 16 residues. Germline assignment: CDR1 SGHDN and CDR2 FVKESK. J gave up 6 bases and V 0 bases, and 8 bases lay outside the gene matches. CDR3 protein: CASSQDHRGLVDGYTF. The CDR3 coding sequence is TGTGCCAGCAGCCAAGATCACAGGGGGCTAGTCGATGGCTACACCTTC.

The chain links TRBV11-2 to TRBJ2-7; TRBD2 matches at 9 bases. The CDR3 length is 15 residues. The V and J ends lost 6 bases and 1 base, in that order; junction bases with no gene match: 7. Per germline, CDR1 SGHAT and CDR2 FQNNGV. The CDR3 reads CASRPFSGRSYEQYF. The CDR3 DNA reads TGTGCCAGCAGACCGTTTAGCGGGAGATCCTACGAGCAGTACTTC.

The chain carries TRBV30 and TRBJ2-5; a possible D gene is TRBD1 (6 bases). The J call is doubtful: the DNA matches TRBJ2-7 better. Per germline, CDR1 GTSNPN and CDR2 SVGIG (reference sequence). The length of the CDR3 is 14 residues. Here the CDR3 DNA reads TGTGCCTGGGAAAAGGCAGGGGCTCTCGACGAGCAGTACTTC. It yields the protein CAWEKAGALDEQYF.

The chain recombines TRBV15 with TRBJ2-2; possibly TRBD1 or TRBD2 for D (6 bases each). V lost 0 bases and J lost 5, with 13 bases in between. This CDR3 has 16 residues. Germline V lookup: CDR1 LNHNV, CDR2 YYDKDF (reference sequence). The CDR3 sequence: CATSRDSRGQTGELFF. DNA of the CDR3: TGTGCCACCAGCAGAGATTCACGGGGGCAGACCGGGGAGCTGTTTTTT.

The chain is built from TRBV7-9 and TRBJ1-1, with D hard to call. CDR3 length equals 13 residues. The V end was cut by 1 base, the J end by 10 bases, with 13 bases between. CDR1 and CDR2 from the germline V gene are SEHNR and FQNEAQ (reference sequence). The chain's CDR3 is CASSLVVAAGAFF. The CDR3 nucleotides are TGTGCCAGCAGCTTAGTTGTGGCGGCTGGAGCTTTCTTT.

The chain is built from TRBV28 and TRBJ1-2; D unclear. The CDR3 sequence is 12 residues long. Trimming left V 2 bases short and J 6 bases short, with 7 bases between. CDR1 and CDR2 from the germline V gene are MDHEN and SYDVKM. Here the CDR3 reads CASSLRKDGYTF. In DNA form, the CDR3 reads TGTGCCAGCAGTTTAAGGAAGGATGGCTACACCTTC.

The rearrangement joins TRBV11-2 to TRBJ2-1; D might be TRBD1 (7 bases). Germline V gene lookup returns CDR1 SGHAT and CDR2 FQNNGV. The V and J ends lost 5 bases and 2 bases respectively, with 13 bases between them. This CDR3 comprises 15 residues. The DNA for the CDR3 is TGTGCCAGCAGCCCAACCAGGGGGGCCTACAATGAGCAGTTCTTC. Translation: CASSPTRGAYNEQFF. Together with reference TRBV11-2 and TRBJ2-1, the CDR3 gives the full variable domain: EAGVAQSPRYKIIEKRQSVAFWCNPISGHATLYWYQQILGQGPKLLIQFQNNGVVDDSQLPKDRFSAERLKGVDSTLKIQPAKLEDSAVYLCASSPTRGAYNEQFFGPGTRLTVL.

J is TRBJ2-2 and V is TRBV7-2, with a weak D call TRBD2 (6 bases). Germline V gene sequence: CDR1 SGHTA, CDR2 FQGNSA. Trimming removed 1 base at V and 2 bases at J, with 14 bases between. The CDR3 spans 17 residues. The CDR3, as DNA: TGTGCCAGCAGCTTAGACGGGAGCGGTGGTAACACCGGGGAGCTGTTTTTT. Its protein product is CASSLDGSGGNTGELFF.

About this clone itself: Within the sample, other DNA sequences also encode this same CDR3. J is TRBJ2-7 and V is TRBV7-3, with 9 positions matching TRBD2. This CDR3 comprises 15 residues. Germline CDR1 is SGHTA and CDR2 is FQGTGA. With V trimmed by 2 bases and J by 2 bases, 4 bases remained unmatched. The DNA of the CDR3 is TGTGCCAGCAGCTTAGGTAGCGGGGGAGCCTACGAGCAGTACTTC. This translates into CASSLGSGGAYEQYF.

The chain uses TRBV2 and TRBJ1-1; 10 nucleotides match TRBD1. This CDR3 has 14 amino acids. V was clipped by 5 bases and J by 5 bases; unmatched bases: 5. CDR1 and CDR2 (germline): SNHLY, FYNNEI. The CDR3 loop is CASSQTGGWTEAFF. CDR3 nucleotides: TGTGCCAGCAGTCAGACAGGGGGCTGGACTGAAGCTTTCTTT.

This rearrangement joins TRBV6-5 to TRBJ1-3; D unclear. V lost 5 bases and J lost 2, with 10 bases in between. The length of the CDR3 is 14 residues. Germline V CDR1 and CDR2: MNHEY, SVGAGI. CDR3 protein: CASSQRETGNTIYF. DNA for the CDR3: TGTGCCAGCAGTCAGAGGGAGACTGGAAACACCATATATTTT.

The chain links TRBV4-1 to TRBJ1-5; 10 bases fit TRBD1. This CDR3 is built from 16 residues. J lost 3 bases, V lost 3 bases, and 5 bases had no gene match. CDR1 is MGHRA and CDR2 is YSYEKL in the germline V gene. Here the CDR3 reads CASSQAGTGVNQPQHF. The CDR3 nucleotides are TGCGCCAGCAGCCAGGCCGGGACAGGGGTCAATCAGCCCCAGCATTTT.

The chain couples TRBV28 to TRBJ2-1; TRBD2 aligns across 10 bases. Germline V gives CDR1 MDHEN, CDR2 SYDVKM. With V trimmed by 3 bases and J by 8 bases, 7 bases remained unmatched. The CDR3 has 15 residues. Written as DNA, the CDR3 is TGTGCCAGCAGTTTCGCAAGCGGGAGGGGTGATGAGCAGTTCTTC. This sequence encodes CASSFASGRGDEQFF.

About this clone itself: Other DNA sequences in the sample encode the same CDR3. The chain uses TRBV28 and TRBJ1-3; D not resolved. Germline V gene lookup returns CDR1 MDHEN and CDR2 SYDVKM. V was clipped by 3 bases and J by 0 bases, with 6 bases between them. The CDR3 sequence is 14 residues long. The CDR3 DNA reads as TGTGCCAGCAGTTTTAGCAGCTCTGGAAACACCATATATTTT. It yields the protein CASSFSSSGNTIYF.

V and J are TRBV7-6 and TRBJ2-3; D remains ambiguous. The CDR3 spans 13 residues. CDR1 is SGHVS and CDR2 is FNYEAQ in the germline V gene. The ends were cut back, 4 bases at V and 4 bases at J, with 9 bases in the middle. The CDR3 DNA follows: TGTGCCAGCAGCTCTCTAGGCCCAGATACGCAGTATTTT. This codes for CASSSLGPDTQYF. The full variable domain, completed using reference TRBV7-6 and TRBJ2-3, is GAGVSQSPRYKVTKRGQDVALRCDPISGHVSLYWYRQALGQGPEFLTYFNYEAQQDKSGLPNDRFSAERPEGSISTLTIQRTEQRDSAMYRCASSSLGPDTQYFGPGTRLTVL.

The gene calls are TRBV6-1 and TRBJ2-7; a weak D match, TRBD1 (6 bases). V lost 3 bases, J lost 4 bases, and 31 bases lay in between. This CDR3 is built from 20 residues. CDR1 is MNHNS and CDR2 is SASEGT in the germline V gene. CDR3 loop: CASSDILSGLTGATRYEQYF. The CDR3 nucleotides read TGTGCCAGCAGTGATATACTCTCGGGATTGACAGGAGCTACCAGATACGAGCAGTACTTC.

The rearrangement joins TRBV2 to TRBJ2-3; a weak D match, TRBD1 (6 bases). In germline, CDR1 is SNHLY, CDR2 FYNNEI. Trimming stripped 6 bases from V and 0 bases from J, with 10 bases between. This CDR3 is 14 amino acids long. The CDR3 region is CASRRTVSTDTQYF. CDR3 DNA: TGTGCCAGCAGGAGGACAGTAAGCACAGATACGCAGTATTTT.

On this clone itself: The sample carries other DNA sequences with the same CDR3. The genes are TRBV9 and TRBJ2-7; 7 bases match TRBD2. With V trimmed by 0 bases and J by 4 bases, 4 bases remained unmatched. The CDR3 loop spans 14 amino acids. Germline V CDR1 and CDR2: SGDLS, YYNGEE. The CDR3 spells CASSVVGGSYEQYF. CDR3 nucleotide sequence: TGTGCCAGCAGCGTAGTTGGCGGGAGTTACGAGCAGTACTTC.

This rearrangement joins TRBV9 to TRBJ2-5, with no clear D. CDR1 and CDR2 from the germline V gene are SGDLS and YYNGEE. CDR3 length equals 13 residues. The germline V and J ends were trimmed by 2 bases and 3 bases, with 8 bases remaining between them. CDR3 residues: CASSVSAEETQYF. The CDR3 coding sequence is TGTGCCAGCAGCGTCTCGGCGGAAGAGACCCAGTACTTC.

The DNA for the CDR3 is TGTGCCAGCAGCTTCGACGGCGGAAACACCATATATTTT. Translation gives CASSFDGGNTIYF. The gene calls are TRBV11-2 and TRBJ1-3; unclear D gene. Germline V gene sequence: CDR1 SGHAT, CDR2 FQNNGV. Trimming stripped 3 bases from V and 4 bases from J, with 7 bases between. The CDR3 length is 13 residues.

About this clone itself: The identical CDR3 is also encoded by other nucleotide sequences in the sample. The V gene is TRBV5-1, the J gene TRBJ1-4; the match to TRBD1 covers 7 bases. CDR3 length: 14 amino acids. Per germline, CDR1 SGHRS and CDR2 YFSETQ. V was clipped by 4 bases and J by 5 bases; unmatched bases: 5. The CDR3 DNA is TGCGCCAGCAGCGCGGGACAGATAAATGAAAAACTGTTTTTT. The encoded protein is CASSAGQINEKLFF.

The CDR3 nucleotides read TGTGCCAGCAGTTCGTATGGGCAGCCCCAGCATTTT. Encoded protein: CASSSYGQPQHF. The chain links TRBV28 to TRBJ1-5; unclear D gene. CDR3 size: 12 residues. Germline-derived CDR1 and CDR2 are MDHEN and SYDVKM. V lost 4 bases and J lost 7, with 8 bases in between. Full variable domain (remainder filled in from reference TRBV28 and TRBJ1-5): DVKVTQSSRYLVKRTGEKVFLECVQDMDHENMFWYRQDPGLGLRLIYFSYDVKMKEKGDIPEGYSVSREKKERFSLILESASTNQTSMYLCASSSYGQPQHFGDGTRLSIL.

The chain links TRBV5-6 to TRBJ2-2; D gene uncertain. The CDR3 covers 15 residues. In germline, CDR1 is SGHDT, CDR2 YYEEEE. Trimming left V 1 base short and J 4 bases short, with 11 bases between. CDR3 loop: CASSLFDRSTGELFF. The CDR3 nucleotides read TGTGCCAGCAGCTTGTTTGATAGATCCACCGGGGAGCTGTTTTTT. Together with reference TRBV5-6 and TRBJ2-2, the CDR3 gives the full variable domain: DAGVTQSPTHLIKTRGQQVTLRCSPKSGHDTVSWYQQALGQGPQFIFQYYEEEERQRGNFPDRFSGHQFPNYSSELNVNALLLGDSALYLCASSLFDRSTGELFFGEGSRLTVL.

The chain is built from TRBV18 and TRBJ2-5, with 7 nucleotides matching TRBD1. The closer fit of TRBJ2-7 to the DNA end suggests the J call may be wrong. Germline loops: CDR1 KGHSH, CDR2 LQKENI. This CDR3 contains 14 residues. The CDR3 bases are TGTGCCAGCTCTTCGGAAAGGGGGCACTACGAGCAGTACTTC. Amino acids: CASSSERGHYEQYF.

A single count supports this clone. Within the sample, other DNA sequences also encode this same CDR3. The chain carries TRBV14 and TRBJ2-3; 7 bases line up with TRBD2. Germline assignment: CDR1 SGHDN and CDR2 FVKESK. The V segment lost 5 bases and the J segment 0 bases; nucleotides outside the gene matches: 2. The CDR3 has 14 residues. The CDR3 spells CASSRRGSTDTQYF. CDR3 in DNA: TGTGCCAGCAGCAGGCGGGGGAGCACAGATACGCAGTATTTT.

The gene calls are TRBV5-4 and TRBJ1-1, with TRBD1 identical over 9 bases. Germline V gene sequence: CDR1 SGHNT, CDR2 YYREEE (reference sequence). V lost 4 bases to trimming and J lost 5 bases; unmatched junction nucleotides: 6. This CDR3 is 14 amino acids long. The CDR3 region has the DNA TGTGCCAGCAGCATAGACAGGGGGAGAACTGAAGCTTTCTTT. Amino acid sequence: CASSIDRGRTEAFF.

This rearrangement joins TRBV28 to TRBJ2-1; possibly TRBD1 for D (5 bases). Trimming shortened V by 8 bases and J by 6 bases, and 14 bases separated the two germline ends. This CDR3 region has 13 residues. CDR1 is MDHEN and CDR2 is SYDVKM in the germline V gene. CDR3 in DNA: TGTGCCAGCGATTTAGGCAGGGCCAATGAGCAGTTCTTC. Its translation is CASDLGRANEQFF. The full variable domain, in which reference TRBV28 and TRBJ2-1 provide the parts outside the CDR3, is DVKVTQSSRYLVKRTGEKVFLECVQDMDHENMFWYRQDPGLGLRLIYFSYDVKMKEKGDIPEGYSVSREKKERFSLILESASTNQTSMYLCASDLGRANEQFFGPGTRLTVL.

The chain recombines TRBV27 with TRBJ1-2; 7 bases are shared with TRBD1. The length of the CDR3 is 16 residues. J gave up 4 bases and V 3 bases, and 11 bases lay outside the gene matches. The V gene's germline CDR1 is MNHEY and CDR2 SMNVEV (reference sequence). The CDR3 DNA sequence: TGTGCCAGCAGTTTCTACGCAGGGGGACTTCGCTATGGCTACACCTTC. It encodes CASSFYAGGLRYGYTF.

The chain is built from TRBV9 and TRBJ2-1; D remains ambiguous. CDR3 length: 11 amino acids. Germline lookup yields CDR1 SGDLS and CDR2 YYNGEE. Trimming removed 4 bases at V and 9 bases at J, with 8 bases between. The CDR3 sequence: CASSRFGEQFF. The CDR3 coding sequence is TGTGCCAGCAGCAGGTTCGGTGAGCAGTTCTTC.